Listed below are T cell receptor beta chains from one sample, sequenced in a study of shared clonotypes between healthy human individuals. TCRdb's copy holds only in-frame clones and misses some; the assay was immunoSEQ multiplex PCR. The table has around 560,000 clones, 85% to 95% seen once. Sequenced sample: naive CD8+ T cells sorted from blood. The receptor source for this set is a woman in her twenties or thirties in good health. Both conserved end residues are part of each CDR3. A D gene is named only where the DNA matches it firmly. Size values are once, few and many counts, or a class for expanded clones, and some rows have none.

j_call: TRBJ1-2
clone_size: .
v_call: TRBV19
d_call: .
cdr3_nt: TGTGCCAGTAGTATAGATCAAGGACAGTTCATCTATGGCTACACCTTC
cdr3_aa: CASSIDQGQFIYGYTF

j_call: TRBJ1-1
clone_size: .
v_call: TRBV9
d_call: .
cdr3_nt: TGTGCCAGCAGCCCAGGCCTGGGGATGAACACTGAAGCTTTCTTT
cdr3_aa: CASSPGLGMNTEAFF

j_call: TRBJ1-1
clone_size: .
v_call: TRBV7-6
d_call: .
cdr3_nt: TGTGCCAGCAGCGACCGGACAAGTACGCGAGAGACTGAAGCTTTCTTT
cdr3_aa: CASSDRTSTRETEAFF

j_call: TRBJ2-7
clone_size: .
v_call: TRBV27
d_call: .
cdr3_nt: TGTGCCAGCAGTTTGAACACCGGAGTGGGGTACGAGCAGTACTTC
cdr3_aa: CASSLNTGVGYEQYF

j_call: TRBJ2-1
clone_size: .
v_call: TRBV30
d_call: .
cdr3_nt: TGTGCCTGGAGTGTCGGGGGAGTTTGGAATGAGCAGTTCTTC
cdr3_aa: CAWSVGGVWNEQFF

j_call: TRBJ2-1
clone_size: .
v_call: TRBV5-1
d_call: .
cdr3_nt: TGCGCCAGCAGCGAGGACCACCCCTACAATGAGCAGTTCTTC
cdr3_aa: CASSEDHPYNEQFF

j_call: TRBJ2-7
clone_size: .
v_call: TRBV6-5
d_call: TRBD1
cdr3_nt: TGTGCCAGCAGTCAGGGGGTTGCCTCCGAGCAGTACTTC
cdr3_aa: CASSQGVASEQYF

j_call: TRBJ2-7
clone_size: .
v_call: TRBV30
d_call: TRBD2
cdr3_nt: TGTGCCTGGAGTACTAGCGGGGTAGGCGAGCAGTACTTC
cdr3_aa: CAWSTSGVGEQYF

j_call: TRBJ2-5
clone_size: .
v_call: TRBV5-1
d_call: TRBD2
cdr3_nt: TGCGCCAGCAGCTTTGGTAGCGGGAGGGCCGAGACCCAGTACTTC
cdr3_aa: CASSFGSGRAETQYF

j_call: TRBJ2-5
clone_size: once
v_call: TRBV7-3
d_call: TRBD1
cdr3_nt: TGTGCCAGCAGCCCAAGTGGGACAGGGGGTGGAGAGACCCAGTACTTC
cdr3_aa: CASSPSGTGGGETQYF

j_call: TRBJ2-2
clone_size: once
v_call: TRBV27
d_call: .
cdr3_nt: TGTGCCAGCAGCTATGACCACTCTTACCCGAACACCGGGGAGCTGTTTTTT
cdr3_aa: CASSYDHSYPNTGELFF

j_call: TRBJ1-1
clone_size: .
v_call: TRBV11-2
d_call: .
cdr3_nt: TGTGCCAGCAGCTTCGCGGCGGATCAGGAAGCTTTCTTT
cdr3_aa: CASSFAADQEAFF

j_call: TRBJ1-3
clone_size: .
v_call: TRBV28
d_call: .
cdr3_nt: TGTGCCAGCATGGACCGCGCCTACTCCGGAAACACCATATATTTT
cdr3_aa: CASMDRAYSGNTIYF

j_call: TRBJ2-7
clone_size: once
v_call: TRBV7-2
d_call: TRBD2
cdr3_nt: TGTGCCAGCAGCTTAGTAATCACTAGCGGATACTACGAGCAGTACTTC
cdr3_aa: CASSLVITSGYYEQYF

j_call: TRBJ1-4
clone_size: .
v_call: TRBV7-9
d_call: TRBD1
cdr3_nt: TGTGCCAGCAGCTTTGGAGGGGGCGGGGAGAATGAAAAACTGTTTTTT
cdr3_aa: CASSFGGGGENEKLFF

j_call: TRBJ1-1
clone_size: .
v_call: TRBV6-5
d_call: .
cdr3_nt: TGTGCCAGCAGTTGGGGGAGGGAGGGGAGAAACACTGAAGCTTTCTTT
cdr3_aa: CASSWGREGRNTEAFF

j_call: TRBJ1-1
clone_size: .
v_call: TRBV15
d_call: .
cdr3_nt: TGTGCCACCAGCAGAGATCCATTTTGGGAGGGGAACACTGAAGCTTTCTTT
cdr3_aa: CATSRDPFWEGNTEAFF